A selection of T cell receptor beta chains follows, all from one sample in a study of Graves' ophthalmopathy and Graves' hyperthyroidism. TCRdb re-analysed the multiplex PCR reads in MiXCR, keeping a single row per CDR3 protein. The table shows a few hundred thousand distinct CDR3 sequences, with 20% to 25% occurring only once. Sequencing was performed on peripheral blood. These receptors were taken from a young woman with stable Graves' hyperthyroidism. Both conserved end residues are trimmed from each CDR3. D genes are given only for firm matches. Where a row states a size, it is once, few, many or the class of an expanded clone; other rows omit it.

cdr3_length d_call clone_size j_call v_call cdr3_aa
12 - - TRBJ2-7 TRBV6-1 ASSVGDTSYEQY
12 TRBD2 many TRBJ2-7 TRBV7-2 ASSVSSGKYEQY
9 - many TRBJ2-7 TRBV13 ASSPLWEQY
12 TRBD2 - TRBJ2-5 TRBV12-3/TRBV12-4 ASSLSGRGQTQY
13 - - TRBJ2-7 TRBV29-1 SVRGAAGRSYEQY
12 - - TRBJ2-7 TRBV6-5 ASSYLISEYEQY
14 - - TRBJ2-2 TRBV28 ASSSSGGPNTGELF
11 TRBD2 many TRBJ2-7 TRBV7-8 ASSSRDYHEQY
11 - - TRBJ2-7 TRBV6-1 ASSTRGHYEQY
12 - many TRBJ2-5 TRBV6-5 ASSYATAQETQY
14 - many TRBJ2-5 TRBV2 ASSEKPAWARETQY
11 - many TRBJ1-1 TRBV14 ASSPIGFTEAF
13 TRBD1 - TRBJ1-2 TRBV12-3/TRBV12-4 ASSPRGTGDYGYT
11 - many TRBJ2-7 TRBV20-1 SAPPGVWYEQY
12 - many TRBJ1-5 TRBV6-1 ASSENRFNQPQH
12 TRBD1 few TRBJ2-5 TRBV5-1 ASSLKDRVETQY
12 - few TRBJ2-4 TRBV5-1 ASTLWAGTDIQY
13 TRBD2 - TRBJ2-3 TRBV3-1 ASSQETSNFDTQY
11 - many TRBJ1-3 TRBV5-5 ASSEGIGNTIY
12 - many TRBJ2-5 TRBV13 ASRITGRGETQY
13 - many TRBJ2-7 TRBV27 ASSSTGTRIYEQY
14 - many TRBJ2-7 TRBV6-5 ASSYSLTGGIYEQY
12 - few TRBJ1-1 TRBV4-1 ASSRETNLFEAF
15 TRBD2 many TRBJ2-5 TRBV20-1 SARGLAGRGIQETQY
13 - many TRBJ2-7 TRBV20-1 SASTGTEVSYEQY
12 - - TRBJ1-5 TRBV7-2 ASSFTGYGQPQH
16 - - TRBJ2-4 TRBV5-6 ASSPRWGPIKGGNMQY
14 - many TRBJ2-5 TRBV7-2 ASSPRAPGAEETQY
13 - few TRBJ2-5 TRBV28 ASSPVGTYQETQY
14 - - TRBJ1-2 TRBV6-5 ASSYQPGSANYGYT
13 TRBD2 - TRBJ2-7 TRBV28 ASSFSAGASYEQY
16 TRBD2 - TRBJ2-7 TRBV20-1 SASRLAGGPLTAYEQY
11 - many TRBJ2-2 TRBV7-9 ASSVTVAGELF
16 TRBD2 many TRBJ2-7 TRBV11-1 ASSKRVASGGSSYEQY
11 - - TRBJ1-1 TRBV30 AWKRDGNTEAF
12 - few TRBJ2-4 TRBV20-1 SASHRVAKNIQY
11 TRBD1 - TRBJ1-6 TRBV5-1 ASSDTGGSPLH
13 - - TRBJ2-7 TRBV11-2 ASSSLSPKEYEQY
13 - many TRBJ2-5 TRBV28 ASSFDQGNGETQY
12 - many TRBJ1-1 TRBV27 ASSYRGAVTEAF
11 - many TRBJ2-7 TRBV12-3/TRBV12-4 ASSPQVGNEQY